The next 31 T cell receptor beta chains were all read from a single sample in a study of brain T cells in children with intractable seizures. Time point meaning: blood from clinic visit 5 months post-surgery; TSC patient then seizure free. Sequencing used immunoSEQ multiplex PCR; TCRdb keeps in-frame clones, though not all of them. The table lists 340,000 or so clones, 93% of them singletons. Sequencing used peripheral blood, obtained 5 to 6 months after surgery. All receptors come from a boy younger than two with tuberous sclerosis and intractable seizures.

This clone was picked up one time. The chain links TRBV27 to TRBJ2-5, with D uncertain. Trimming pared 6 bases from V and 4 bases from J, leaving 9 bases between. This CDR3 has 12 amino acids. Germline V gene sequence: CDR1 MNHEY, CDR2 SMNVEV (reference sequence). In nucleotides, the CDR3 is TGTGCCAGCAGGGGGTTAGGAGAGACCCAGTACTTC. Amino acids: CASRGLGETQYF.

V is TRBV19 and J is TRBJ2-1; 7 bases fit TRBD1. Germline CDR1 is LNHDA and CDR2 is SQIVND (reference sequence). This CDR3 has 16 residues. The junction had 15 bases not matched to a gene; V was cut back by 5 bases and J by 8 bases. The CDR3: CASSEQGRRIIDEQFF. The DNA for the CDR3 is TGTGCCAGTAGTGAACAGGGGCGGAGGATAATTGATGAGCAGTTCTTC.

The CDR3 loop is CASSFVRGGINEQFF. DNA for the CDR3: TGCGCCAGCAGCTTCGTTAGGGGAGGAATCAATGAGCAGTTCTTC. This sequence joins TRBV5-1 and TRBJ2-1; TRBD2 is a possible D gene (6 bases). V shed 2 bases and J shed 6 bases, with 15 bases lying between them. The CDR3 contains 15 residues. Per the germline V gene, CDR1 is SGHRS and CDR2 is YFSETQ.

This chain connects TRBV16 to TRBJ1-2; 9 positions match TRBD1. V gave up 2 bases and J gave up 4 bases; unmatched junction bases: 5. This CDR3 is 15 amino acids long. In germline, CDR1 is KGHSY, CDR2 FQNENV. CDR3 coding DNA: TGTGCCAGCAGCCAAAGTATGACAGGGGGCTATGGCTACACCTTC. Amino acids: CASSQSMTGGYGYTF.

The gene calls are TRBV11-2 and TRBJ1-4; possibly TRBD1 for D (6 bases). Germline V gene data show CDR1 as SGHAT and CDR2 as FQNNGV. V was pared by 5 bases and J by 2 bases, with 12 bases between. CDR3 size: 15 residues. The CDR3 DNA reads TGTGCCAGCAGCCTCCGGGACACGACTAATGAAAAACTGTTTTTT. Translating it yields CASSLRDTTNEKLFF. Drawing the rest from reference TRBV11-2 and TRBJ1-4, the complete variable domain is EAGVAQSPRYKIIEKRQSVAFWCNPISGHATLYWYQQILGQGPKLLIQFQNNGVVDDSQLPKDRFSAERLKGVDSTLKIQPAKLEDSAVYLCASSLRDTTNEKLFFGSGTQLSVL.

The CDR3 nucleotides are TGTGCCAGCAGCCATGCCGGGACAGGGAAAGAGACCCAGTACTTC. It specifies CASSHAGTGKETQYF. The rearrangement joins TRBV3-1 (or the pseudogene TRBV3-2) to TRBJ2-5; 9 nucleotides align to TRBD1. J gave up 3 bases and V 3 bases, and 5 bases lay outside the gene matches. CDR1 is LGHDT and CDR2 is YNNKEL in the germline V gene (reference sequence). The CDR3 consists of 15 residues.

The chain combines TRBV9 with TRBJ2-3, with TRBD2 identical over 11 bases. Germline loops: CDR1 SGDLS, CDR2 YYNGEE. CDR3 length equals 19 residues. V lost 0 bases, J lost 8 bases, and 17 bases stayed unmatched. The CDR3 nucleotides are TGTGCCAGCAGCGTAGCTAGCGGGGGGCCAACTCTGAACGGAGGTACGCAGTATTTT. This codes for CASSVASGGPTLNGGTQYF.

This rearrangement joins TRBV11-2 to TRBJ2-7; 9 bases align to TRBD1. CDR1 and CDR2 (germline): SGHAT, FQNNGV. CDR3 length: 14 residues. J was trimmed by 3 bases and V by 7 bases; bases with no gene match: 7. The CDR3, as DNA: TGTGCCAGCAACCACCGGGACAGGGTCTACGAGCAGTACTTC. Encoded protein: CASNHRDRVYEQYF.

The J gene is TRBJ1-1, the V gene TRBV18, with 8 bases aligning to TRBD1. CDR3 length: 16 residues. Germline V gives CDR1 KGHSH, CDR2 LQKENI. The V gene end was trimmed by 0 bases and the J gene end by 4 bases; junction bases not matched to a gene: 7. The CDR3 region is CASSPPDRARGTEAFF. CDR3 in DNA: TGTGCCAGCTCACCACCGGACAGGGCGCGGGGCACTGAAGCTTTCTTT.

The rearrangement uses TRBV5-8 and TRBJ2-5, with 7 nucleotides matching TRBD1. Germline CDR1 and CDR2: SGHTS and YDEGEE. Trimming cost V 4 bases and J 5 bases; bases outside gene matches: 11. The CDR3 has 15 amino acids. CDR3 nucleotides: TGTGCCAGCAGCCCCACAGGGGTAAGAGGGGAGACCCAGTACTTC. Translation: CASSPTGVRGETQYF. Filled out from reference TRBV5-8 and TRBJ2-5, the complete variable domain reads EAGVTQSPTHLIKTRGQQATLRCSPISGHTSVYWYQQALGLGLQFLLWYDEGEERNRGNFPPRFSGRQFPNYSSELNVNALELEDSALYLCASSPTGVRGETQYFGPGTRLLVL.

This clone appeared a single time. The V call is TRBV19, the J call TRBJ2-4, with TRBD2 identical over 11 bases. CDR3 length: 17 residues. V lost 0 bases and J lost 1; bases outside the gene matches: 2. The germline gives CDR1 LNHDA, CDR2 SQIVND (reference sequence). The CDR3 is CASSIDLAGGAKNIQYF. CDR3 DNA sequence: TGTGCCAGTAGTATAGATTTAGCGGGAGGGGCCAAAAACATTCAGTACTTC.

J is TRBJ2-7 and V is TRBV5-4; the match to TRBD2 covers 7 bases. The CDR3 extends over 14 amino acids. With V trimmed by 2 bases and J by 3 bases, 5 bases remained unmatched. CDR1 is SGHNT, CDR2 YYREEE, per germline (reference sequence). CDR3 residues: CASSFAGENYEQYF. CDR3 coding DNA: TGTGCCAGCAGCTTTGCGGGGGAGAACTACGAGCAGTACTTC.

The CDR3 loop is CAWSEAEGGGYTF. As DNA, the CDR3 is TGTGCCTGGAGTGAGGCAGAAGGGGGTGGCTACACCTTC. The genes are TRBV30 and TRBJ1-2; perhaps TRBD1 as D (6 bases). This CDR3 region has 13 residues. Trimming shortened V by 1 base and J by 7 bases, and 13 bases separated the two germline ends. Germline assignment: CDR1 GTSNPN and CDR2 SVGIG (reference sequence).

This chain joins TRBV4-1 and TRBJ2-2; TRBD2 matches at 8 bases. The CDR3 is 17 residues long. The germline gives CDR1 MGHRA, CDR2 YSYEKL. V was pared by 0 bases and J by 5 bases, with 8 bases of the junction left unmatched. CDR3 coding DNA: TGCGCCAGCAGCCAAGAAACGGGGGGGCTAGGGACCGGGGAGCTGTTTTTT. Its protein is CASSQETGGLGTGELFF.

The genes are TRBV7-8 and TRBJ2-7; TRBD1 agrees at 7 bases. The ends lost 2 bases at V and 2 bases at J; junction bases unmatched: 9. This CDR3 comprises 16 residues. Germline V gene lookup returns CDR1 SGHVS and CDR2 FQNEAQ. The DNA for the CDR3 is TGTGCCAGCAGCTTAATGGGACAGTTTCTCCCCTACGAGCAGTACTTC. Residues: CASSLMGQFLPYEQYF.

This chain uses TRBV6-5 with TRBJ2-2; 7 bases agree with TRBD1. CDR1 is MNHEY and CDR2 is SVGAGI in the germline V gene. The CDR3 contains 15 residues. V shed 5 bases, J shed 5 bases, and the junction held 8 bases outside the gene matches. CDR3 sequence (DNA): TGTGCCAGCAGTCCCGGGACAGCGGAGACCGGGGAGCTGTTTTTT. Translated, it gives CASSPGTAETGELFF.

The chain is built from TRBV11-2 and TRBJ2-7; D is ambiguous. The CDR3 is 17 residues long. Trimming removed 7 bases at V and 2 bases at J, with 24 bases between. Per the germline V gene, CDR1 is SGHAT and CDR2 is FQNNGV. In DNA, the CDR3 is TGTGCCAGCACCAATATGCCAACTTACAAGGGCCCCTACGAGCAGTACTTC. Amino acid sequence: CASTNMPTYKGPYEQYF. Looking up the rest from reference TRBV11-2 and TRBJ2-7 gives the full variable domain: EAGVAQSPRYKIIEKRQSVAFWCNPISGHATLYWYQQILGQGPKLLIQFQNNGVVDDSQLPKDRFSAERLKGVDSTLKIQPAKLEDSAVYLCASTNMPTYKGPYEQYFGPGTRLTVT.

The chain is built from TRBV5-4 and TRBJ2-6, with a weak D call TRBD1 (5 bases). The CDR3 runs to 15 residues. Germline V CDR1 and CDR2: SGHNT, YYREEE (reference sequence). The germline V and J ends were trimmed by 6 bases and 1 base, with 11 bases remaining between them. In DNA form, the CDR3 reads TGTGCCAGCACCCGAGCAGGGTCTGGGGCCAACGTCCTGACTTTC. It codes for CASTRAGSGANVLTF. Full variable domain (missing parts from reference TRBV5-4 and TRBJ2-6): ETGVTQSPTHLIKTRGQQVTLRCSSQSGHNTVSWYQQALGQGPQFIFQYYREEENGRGNFPPRFSGLQFPNYSSELNVNALELDDSALYLCASTRAGSGANVLTFGAGSRLTVL.

This clone was detected only once. This chain connects TRBV4-1 to TRBJ2-5; 8 bases fit TRBD2. The CDR3 consists of 16 residues. Germline trimming cut 1 base from V and 5 bases from J; bases unmatched to any gene: 9. The germline V gene encodes CDR1 MGHRA and CDR2 YSYEKL. CDR3 nucleotide sequence: TGCGCCAGCAGCCAAGGGTTGACGGGAGGGGGGGAGACCCAGTACTTC. Translation gives CASSQGLTGGGETQYF.

The CDR3 bases are TGTGCCAGCAGCCGCACGCTGGGTTTAGCGGGAGCCGATACGCAGTATTTT. Its translation: CASSRTLGLAGADTQYF. The rearrangement joins TRBV11-3 to TRBJ2-3; 9 positions match TRBD2. The CDR3 is 17 residues long. J lost 6 bases, V lost 5 bases, and 15 bases had no gene match. Per germline, CDR1 SGHNT and CDR2 YENEEA.

The rearrangement links TRBV19 to TRBJ2-6; D is perhaps TRBD1 (6 bases). Germline-derived CDR1 and CDR2 are LNHDA and SQIVND (reference sequence). V was clipped by 4 bases and J by 0 bases, with 7 bases between them. The CDR3 covers 15 residues. CDR3 coding DNA: TGTGCCAGTAGTAAAGGGGGCTCTGGGGCCAACGTCCTGACTTTC. Its protein is CASSKGGSGANVLTF.

V and J are TRBV19 and TRBJ2-7, with D possibly TRBD1 on 5 matching bases. Looked up from germline, CDR1 is LNHDA and CDR2 is SQIVND (reference sequence). Trimming stripped 0 bases from V and 2 bases from J, with 14 bases between. The CDR3 is 16 residues long. The CDR3 here is CASSIDGQGTTYEQYF. CDR3 sequence (DNA): TGTGCCAGTAGTATAGATGGGCAGGGTACCACCTACGAGCAGTACTTC. The variable domain in full, completed from reference TRBV19 and TRBJ2-7, reads DGGITQSPKYLFRKEGQNVTLSCEQNLNHDAMYWYRQDPGQGLRLIYYSQIVNDFQKGDIAEGYSVSREKKESFPLTVTSAQKNPTAFYLCASSIDGQGTTYEQYFGPGTRLTVT.

The chain is built from TRBV9 and TRBJ2-7, with 10 bases matching TRBD2. Per the germline V gene, CDR1 is SGDLS and CDR2 is YYNGEE. The CDR3 has 15 amino acids. With 3 bases clipped from V and 7 bases from J, the junction kept 10 bases outside the gene matches. CDR3 bases: TGTGCCAGCAGCGCCCTGACTAGCGGGCCGGGGGAGCAGTACTTC. This codes for CASSALTSGPGEQYF.

J is TRBJ1-1 and V is TRBV5-6, with 9 positions matching TRBD1. The V gene's germline CDR1 is SGHDT and CDR2 YYEEEE. CDR3 length equals 17 residues. The J segment lost 1 base and the V segment lost 4 bases, leaving 11 bases of the junction unmatched. CDR3 sequence: CASSAGAWTGANTEAFF. CDR3 sequence (DNA): TGTGCCAGCAGCGCCGGAGCCTGGACAGGGGCGAACACTGAAGCTTTCTTT.

This clone was seen a few times. The chain links TRBV2 to TRBJ1-5; 7 nucleotides agree with TRBD1. The ends lost 5 bases at V and 7 bases at J; junction bases unmatched: 11. The CDR3 is 15 amino acids. The germline gives CDR1 SNHLY, CDR2 FYNNEI. The CDR3 sequence: CASSHRDRLIQPQHF. CDR3 sequence (DNA): TGTGCCAGCAGTCACCGGGACAGACTTATCCAGCCCCAGCATTTT.

J is TRBJ2-3 and V is TRBV9; the D gene is possibly TRBD2 (6 bases). Trimming shortened V by 7 bases and J by 2 bases, and 17 bases separated the two germline ends. This CDR3 contains 15 residues. Germline CDR1 and CDR2: SGDLS and YYNGEE. The CDR3 sequence: CASGGREPLTDTQYF. The CDR3 DNA sequence: TGTGCCAGCGGAGGGCGGGAACCCCTCACAGATACGCAGTATTTT.

This rearrangement joins TRBV14 to TRBJ2-5; 8 bases match TRBD2. J gave up 7 bases and V 3 bases, and 4 bases lay outside the gene matches. The germline gives CDR1 SGHDN, CDR2 FVKESK. This CDR3 is 13 amino acids long. In DNA form, the CDR3 reads TGTGCCAGCAGCCAGCCTCGGGGGGGGACCCAGTACTTC. It specifies CASSQPRGGTQYF. Filled out from reference TRBV14 and TRBJ2-5, the complete variable domain reads EAGVTQFPSHSVIEKGQTVTLRCDPISGHDNLYWYRRVMGKEIKFLLHFVKESKQDESGMPNNRFLAERTGGTYSTLKVQPAELEDSGVYFCASSQPRGGTQYFGPGTRLLVL.

The rearrangement links TRBV10-1 to TRBJ2-1; 11 bases are shared with TRBD2. V lost 4 bases, J lost 3 bases, and 8 bases stayed unmatched. Germline CDR1 WNHNN, CDR2 SYGVQD (reference sequence). This CDR3 contains 17 residues. Here the CDR3 reads CASSGSLAGGNYNEQFF. Here the CDR3 DNA reads TGCGCCAGCAGTGGTTCTCTAGCGGGAGGAAACTACAATGAGCAGTTCTTC.

V and J are TRBV5-4 and TRBJ2-3, with 14 bases fitting TRBD2. Unmatched junction bases numbered 10, after V lost 4 bases and J lost 6 bases. CDR1 and CDR2 (germline): SGHNT, YYREEE (reference sequence). This CDR3 has 17 amino acids. In DNA form, the CDR3 reads TGTGCCAGCAGCCCTGGACTAGCGGGAGGAGGGCGGGATACGCAGTATTTT. Translation: CASSPGLAGGGRDTQYF.

The rearrangement joins TRBV19 to TRBJ2-6, with D possibly TRBD1 on 6 matching bases. The V and J ends lost 6 bases and 2 bases respectively, with 11 bases between them. Germline V CDR1 and CDR2: LNHDA, SQIVND (reference sequence). The CDR3 spans 15 residues. CDR3 coding DNA: TGTGCCAGTAGAGCGGACAGTGCTGGGGCCAACGTCCTGACTTTC. It codes for CASRADSAGANVLTF. Drawing the rest from reference TRBV19 and TRBJ2-6, the complete variable domain is DGGITQSPKYLFRKEGQNVTLSCEQNLNHDAMYWYRQDPGQGLRLIYYSQIVNDFQKGDIAEGYSVSREKKESFPLTVTSAQKNPTAFYLCASRADSAGANVLTFGAGSRLTVL.

V and J are TRBV12-5 and TRBJ1-1; D perhaps matches TRBD1 (6 bases). This CDR3 region has 17 residues. V was clipped by 0 bases and J by 0 bases, with 14 bases between them. The germline V gene encodes CDR1 LGHNT and CDR2 FRNRAP. The CDR3 here is CASGLVPTGRMNTEAFF. The CDR3, as DNA: TGTGCTAGTGGTTTGGTACCCACAGGGAGAATGAACACTGAAGCTTTCTTT.